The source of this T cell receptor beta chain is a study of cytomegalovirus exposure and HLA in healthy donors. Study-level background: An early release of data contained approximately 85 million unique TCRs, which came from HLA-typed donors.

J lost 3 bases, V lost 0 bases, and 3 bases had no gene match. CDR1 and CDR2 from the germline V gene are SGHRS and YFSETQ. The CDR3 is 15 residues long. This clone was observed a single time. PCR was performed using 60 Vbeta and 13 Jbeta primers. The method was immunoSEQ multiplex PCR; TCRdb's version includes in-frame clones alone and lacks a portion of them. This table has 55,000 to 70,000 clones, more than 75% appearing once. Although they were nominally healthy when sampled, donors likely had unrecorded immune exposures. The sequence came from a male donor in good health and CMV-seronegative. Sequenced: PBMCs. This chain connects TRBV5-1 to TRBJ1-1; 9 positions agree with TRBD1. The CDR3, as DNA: TGCGCCAGCAGCTTGGGGGACAGGGTTTACACTGAAGCTTTCTTT. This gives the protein CASSLGDRVYTEAFF.